Sequencing of this T cell receptor beta chain was carried out in a study of cytomegalovirus exposure and HLA in healthy donors. Overall study results and limits: CMV serostatus stood as the only immune exposure information on hand.

PCR involved 60 Vbeta and 13 Jbeta primers. Generated by immunoSEQ multiplex PCR, the TCRdb table keeps only in-frame clones and is missing some. In the table there are tens of thousands of clones, just under 70% of which are singletons. In regard to this clone: Its antigen remains unidentified.

The specimen was PBMCs. The TCR sequence derives from a woman aged 25 to 39 in good health and CMV-seronegative.

The CDR3 DNA is TGCGCCAGCAGTCCGCCTAGCCGGGGGGTAGATACGCAGTATTTT. It encodes CASSPPSRGVDTQYF. This rearrangement joins TRBV5-1 to TRBJ2-3, with TRBD2 matching 7 bases. The V gene end was trimmed by 5 bases and the J gene end by 5 bases; junction bases not matched to a gene: 11. CDR1 is SGHRS, CDR2 YFSETQ, per germline. The CDR3 runs to 15 residues.